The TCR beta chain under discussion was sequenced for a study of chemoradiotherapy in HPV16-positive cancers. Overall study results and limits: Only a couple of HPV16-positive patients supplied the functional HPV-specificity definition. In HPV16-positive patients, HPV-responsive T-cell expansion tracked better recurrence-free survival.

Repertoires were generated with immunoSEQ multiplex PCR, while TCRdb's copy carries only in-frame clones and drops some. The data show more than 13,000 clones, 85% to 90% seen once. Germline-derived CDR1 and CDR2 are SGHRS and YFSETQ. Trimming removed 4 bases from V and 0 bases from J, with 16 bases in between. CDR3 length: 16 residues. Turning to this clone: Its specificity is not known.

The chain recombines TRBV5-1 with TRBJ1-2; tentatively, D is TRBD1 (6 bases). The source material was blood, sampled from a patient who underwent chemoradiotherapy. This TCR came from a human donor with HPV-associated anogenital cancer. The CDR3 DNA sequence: TGCGCCAGCAGCCCATCAACAGGGAGTCCTAACTATGGCTACACCTTC. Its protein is CASSPSTGSPNYGYTF.